This TCR beta chain stems from a study of T-cell reconstitution after alpha-beta-depleted transplantation in children. Germline V CDR1 and CDR2: MNHEY, SVGEGT. The CDR3 sequence is 14 residues long. The J segment lost 4 bases and the V segment lost 2 bases, leaving 4 bases of the junction unmatched. It was with unique molecular identifiers that the TCRbeta library was prepared. TCRdb fed the PCR reads into MiXCR, producing one record per CDR3 protein. Of over 200,000 distinct CDR3 sequences in the sample, roughly 9% were seen once. V is TRBV6-2 or TRBV6-3 and J is TRBJ1-2, with 7 nucleotides matching TRBD1. Sequences were derived from PBMCs from the stem cell graft donor, sampled from the stem cell graft. The receptor comes from a human donor who donated a stem cell graft to a child with acute lymphoblastic leukemia. CDR3 in DNA: TGTGCCAGCAGTTACGCGACAGGGATCTATGGCTACACCTTC. Protein: CASSYATGIYGYTF.